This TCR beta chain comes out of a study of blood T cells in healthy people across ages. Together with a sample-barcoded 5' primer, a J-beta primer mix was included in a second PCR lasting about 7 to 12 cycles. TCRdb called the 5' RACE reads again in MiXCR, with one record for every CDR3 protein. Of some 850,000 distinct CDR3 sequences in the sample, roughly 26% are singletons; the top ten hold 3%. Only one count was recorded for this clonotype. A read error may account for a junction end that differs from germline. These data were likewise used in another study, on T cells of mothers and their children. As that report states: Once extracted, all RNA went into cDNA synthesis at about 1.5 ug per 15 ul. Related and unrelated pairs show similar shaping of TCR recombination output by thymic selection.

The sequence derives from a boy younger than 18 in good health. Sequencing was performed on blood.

This chain's CDR3 is CASRLDRVQETHYF. The CDR3 nucleotides are TGTGCCAGCAGACTGGACAGAGTCCAAGAGACCCATTACTTC. The chain carries TRBV27 and TRBJ2-5, with D perhaps TRBD1 (6 bases). The germline gives CDR1 MNHEY, CDR2 SMNVEV (reference sequence). This CDR3 region has 14 residues.